A selection of T cell receptor beta chains follows, all from one sample in a study of blood T cells in healthy people across ages. TCRdb re-derived calls from the 5' RACE reads in MiXCR, one entry per CDR3 protein. The repertoire includes about 680,000 distinct CDR3 sequences, around 49% of them detected once, and around 32% sits in the top ten. Source material: blood. All receptors derive from a woman aged 60-75 years in good health. The CDR3 runs from the conserved cysteine through the conserved F or W. Each record gives: D gene, V gene, clone size, J gene, CDR3 protein, CDR3 DNA. D genes are given only for firm matches. Rows give clone size only sometimes, using once, few, many, or a class for an expanded clone.

TRBD2	TRBV6-6	.	TRBJ2-1	CASSWTSQSYNEQFF	TGTGCCAGCAGTTGGACTAGCCAATCCTACAATGAGCAGTTCTTC
.	TRBV12-3/TRBV12-4	.	TRBJ1-1	CASRVGGNTEAFF	TGTGCCAGCAGGGTCGGGGGGAACACTGAAGCTTTCTTT
.	TRBV7-2	.	TRBJ2-7	CASSFGLYNEQYF	TGTGCCAGCAGCTTTGGCCTCTACAATGAGCAGTACTTC
.	TRBV20-1	.	TRBJ2-1	CSAQAGFNNEQFF	TGCAGTGCCCAGGCCGGGTTCAACAATGAGCAGTTCTTC
TRBD1	TRBV7-2	.	TRBJ2-5	CASSLAPGQKQQETQYF	TGTGCCAGCAGCTTAGCCCCGGGACAGAAACAACAAGAGACCCAGTACTTC
.	TRBV25-1	few	TRBJ2-7	CASKNTYGEQYF	TGTGCCAGCAAGAATACCTATGGCGAGCAGTACTTC
.	TRBV20-1	.	TRBJ2-1	CSARTGWGGQFF	TGCAGTGCTAGAACAGGTTGGGGTGGGCAGTTCTTC
TRBD2	TRBV5-1	once	TRBJ2-5	CASGQGLAGGQETQYF	TGCGCCAGCGGCCAAGGACTAGCGGGAGGGCAAGAGACCCAGTACTTC
TRBD2	TRBV6-6	.	TRBJ2-7	CATTSGRAVSYEQYF	TGTGCCACGACTAGCGGGAGGGCCGTATCCTACGAGCAGTACTTC
.	TRBV20-1	.	TRBJ1-5	CSATGLYQPQHF	TGCAGTGCGACGGGACTTTATCAGCCCCAGCATTTT
.	TRBV12-3/TRBV12-4	.	TRBJ1-4	CASSLGGPPGTEKLFF	TGTGCCAGCAGTTTGGGCGGGCCCCCAGGTACTGAAAAACTGTTTTTT
.	TRBV10-3	many	TRBJ2-4	CAISSGFEAKNIQYF	TGTGCCATCAGTAGCGGATTTGAAGCCAAAAACATTCAGTACTTC
TRBD2	TRBV20-1	few	TRBJ2-3	CSAGSRLAGPTDTQYF	TGCAGTGCTGGGAGTCGACTAGCGGGGCCCACAGATACGCAGTATTTT
.	TRBV7-9	few	TRBJ1-4	CASSLPVATNEKLFF	TGTGCCAGCAGCTTACCCGTTGCAACTAATGAAAAACTGTTTTTT
TRBD1	TRBV24-1	.	TRBJ2-4	CATSDPGPQGTQDKQYF	TGTGCCACCAGTGATCCAGGTCCACAGGGGACACAAGACAAGCAGTACTTC
.	TRBV28	.	TRBJ1-2	CASRERWDTSYGYTF	TGTGCCAGCAGGGAAAGGTGGGACACATCCTATGGCTACACCTTC
TRBD1	TRBV5-6	.	TRBJ2-7	CASGGPGQGFTYEQYF	TGTGCCAGCGGAGGACCGGGACAGGGGTTTACCTACGAGCAGTACTTC
TRBD1	TRBV18	.	TRBJ2-3	CASSPVRQGLLTDTQYF	TGTGCCAGCTCACCAGTAAGACAGGGGCTCCTCACAGATACGCAGTATTTT
.	TRBV7-2	few	TRBJ2-6	CASSAGGSGANVLTF	TGTGCCAGCAGCGCCGGCGGCTCTGGGGCCAACGTCCTGACTTTC
.	TRBV12-3/TRBV12-4	.	TRBJ2-3	CAGSLPTVSTDTQYF	TGTGCCGGCAGTTTACCGACAGTTAGCACAGATACGCAGTATTTT
.	TRBV20-1	.	TRBJ1-2	CSARLLGNYGYTF	TGCAGTGCTAGATTACTGGGGAACTATGGCTACACCTTC
TRBD2	TRBV20-1	few	TRBJ2-1	CSARAATSGRYNEQFF	TGCAGTGCTAGAGCTGCGACTAGCGGGAGGTACAATGAGCAGTTCTTC
.	TRBV7-8	.	TRBJ1-2	CASSLVQGIEFYGYTF	TGTGCCAGCAGCTTAGTCCAGGGCATAGAGTTCTATGGCTACACCTTC
TRBD2	TRBV27	.	TRBJ2-7	CASTRLAGYEQYF	TGTGCCAGCACCAGACTAGCGGGCTACGAGCAGTACTTC
TRBD1	TRBV29-1	.	TRBJ1-2	CGAGQEYGYTF	TGCGGCGCGGGACAGGAGTATGGCTACACCTTC
.	TRBV4-3	.	TRBJ2-5	CASSQEVGGDYNEQYF	TGCGCCAGCAGCCAAGAAGTTGGAGGGGATTACAATGAGCAGTACTTC
TRBD2	TRBV20-1	.	TRBJ2-7	CSARGSGSRSSYEQYF	TGCAGTGCTAGAGGTAGCGGGAGTAGAAGCTCCTACGAGCAGTACTTC
.	TRBV6-2/TRBV6-3	.	TRBJ1-3	CASSLQSNSGNTIYF	TGTGCCAGCAGTTTACAGAGTAACTCTGGAAACACCATATATTTT